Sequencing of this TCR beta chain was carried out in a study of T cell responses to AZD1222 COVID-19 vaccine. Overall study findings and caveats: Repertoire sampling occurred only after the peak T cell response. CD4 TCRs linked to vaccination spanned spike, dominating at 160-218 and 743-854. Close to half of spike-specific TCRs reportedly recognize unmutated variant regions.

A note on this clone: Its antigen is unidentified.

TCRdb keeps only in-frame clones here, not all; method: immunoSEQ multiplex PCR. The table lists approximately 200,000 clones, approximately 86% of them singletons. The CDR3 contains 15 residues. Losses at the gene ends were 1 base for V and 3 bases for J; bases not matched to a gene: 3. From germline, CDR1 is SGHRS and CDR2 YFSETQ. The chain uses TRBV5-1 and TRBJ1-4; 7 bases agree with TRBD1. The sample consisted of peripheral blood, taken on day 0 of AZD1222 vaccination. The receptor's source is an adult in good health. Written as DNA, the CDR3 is TGCGCCAGCAGCTTGAACAGGGGCGCTAATGAAAAACTGTTTTTT. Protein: CASSLNRGANEKLFF.